This TCR beta chain was obtained from a study of graft-versus-host responses after intestinal transplantation. Study in general: All recipients were given anti-thymocyte globulin induction, and tacrolimus and steroids were then administered for around three years.

Assay used: immunoSEQ multiplex PCR; TCRdb lists only in-frame clones, some missing. This table has about 43,000 clones, 85% to 95% appearing once. The CDR3 sequence is 15 residues long. V gave up 5 bases and J gave up 3 bases, with 17 bases separating them. Germline V gene sequence: CDR1 SEHNR, CDR2 FQNEAQ (reference sequence). The TCR was taken from a human patient who received an intestinal transplant, so some T cells may come from the graft donor. V and J are TRBV7-9 and TRBJ2-7; possible D gene TRBD1, 6 bases. Sequences were derived from PBMCs, sampled 330 to 350 days after intestinal transplant. CDR3 protein: CASSPPLGRGYEQYF. For the CDR3, the DNA is TGTGCCAGCAGCCCGCCTTTGGGCAGGGGCTACGAGCAGTACTTC.